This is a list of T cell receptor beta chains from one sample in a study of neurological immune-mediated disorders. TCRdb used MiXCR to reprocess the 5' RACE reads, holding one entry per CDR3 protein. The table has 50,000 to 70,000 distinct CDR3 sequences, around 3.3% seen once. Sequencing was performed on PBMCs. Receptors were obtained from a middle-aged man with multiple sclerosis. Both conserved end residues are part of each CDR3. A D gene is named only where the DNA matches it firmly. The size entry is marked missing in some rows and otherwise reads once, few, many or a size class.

CATSGGSYNSPLHF TGTGCCACCAGCGGGGGCTCCTATAATTCACCCCTCCACTTT TRBJ1-6 TRBV15 many -
CASSLGGDRHRYGYTF TGCGCCAGCAGCTTGGGGGGTGACAGGCACCGCTATGGCTACACCTTC TRBJ1-2 TRBV5-1 many -
CASSSTGSDTQYF TGTGCCAGCAGCTCGACAGGGTCAGATACGCAGTATTTT TRBJ2-3 TRBV7-3 many TRBD1
CASSEGSGTGMLNTGELFF TGTGCCAGCAGCGAGGGATCCGGGACAGGGATGTTGAACACCGGGGAGCTGTTTTTT TRBJ2-2 TRBV9 many TRBD1
CASSIPGRVGAGNEQFF TGTGCCAGCAGCATACCCGGGAGAGTGGGGGCGGGTAATGAGCAGTTCTTC TRBJ2-1 TRBV7-2 many -
CSARWTSGGLYNEQFF TGCAGTGCTAGATGGACTAGCGGGGGTTTATACAATGAGCAGTTCTTC TRBJ2-1 TRBV20-1 many TRBD2
CASSWGAFRREEAEAFF TGCGCCAGCAGCTGGGGGGCCTTTAGGAGGGAGGAGGCTGAAGCTTTCTTT TRBJ1-1 TRBV5-1 many -
CASSLVQGGTYEQYF TGCGCCAGCAGCTTGGTTCAGGGAGGAACCTACGAGCAGTACTTC TRBJ2-7 TRBV5-1 many -
CASSYDRGQETQYF TGTGCCAGCAGCTATGACAGGGGGCAAGAGACCCAGTACTTC TRBJ2-5 TRBV5-6 many TRBD1
CASSPSFHQPQHF TGTGCCAGCAGCCCAAGTTTTCATCAGCCCCAGCATTTT TRBJ1-5 TRBV12-3/TRBV12-4 many -
CSASTTGELFF TGCAGTGCCTCCACGACCGGGGAGCTGTTTTTT TRBJ2-2 TRBV20-1 many -
CASSLTGTSLPYEQYF TGTGCCAGCAGCCTGACCGGGACTTCCCTACCCTACGAGCAGTACTTC TRBJ2-7 TRBV11-2 many -
CASRGGQKAFF TGTGCCAGCAGGGGAGGACAGAAAGCTTTCTTT TRBJ1-1 TRBV7-9 many -
CSARDSNQPQHF TGCAGTGCTAGGGACAGCAATCAGCCCCAGCATTTT TRBJ1-5 TRBV20-1 many -
CASSFRQGGEQYF TGTGCCAGCAGCTTTCGACAGGGAGGCGAGCAGTACTTC TRBJ2-7 TRBV7-9 many -
CASSEQGAGNKTQNF TGCGCCAGCAGCGAACAGGGGGCTGGCAATAAGACCCAGAATTTT TRBJ1-5 TRBV5-1 - TRBD1
CASKTERSTEAFF TGTGCCAGCAAAACAGAAAGGAGCACTGAAGCTTTCTTT TRBJ1-1 TRBV12-3/TRBV12-4 many -
CASSERGGPYTEAFF TGCGCCAGCAGTGAACGTGGCGGCCCTTACACTGAAGCTTTCTTT TRBJ1-1 TRBV10-1 many -
CASLADTQYF TGTGCCAGCCTGGCTGATACGCAGTATTTT TRBJ2-3 TRBV21-1 many -
CASSPNRQGANEQFF TGTGCCAGCAGCCCAAATAGACAGGGGGCCAATGAGCAGTTCTTC TRBJ2-1 TRBV7-6 many TRBD1
CASRRGANYGYTF TGTGCCAGCAGAAGGGGAGCTAACTATGGCTACACCTTC TRBJ1-2 TRBV27 many -
CASSLGQANQPQHF TGCGCCAGCAGCTTGGGACAGGCCAATCAGCCCCAGCATTTT TRBJ1-5 TRBV5-1 many -
CASSLGQGRTEAFF TGCGCCAGCAGCTTGGGGCAGGGAAGGACTGAAGCTTTCTTT TRBJ1-1 TRBV5-1 many -
CASSLVLAGEREQYF TGTGCCAGCAGCTTAGTGCTAGCGGGGGAGCGGGAGCAGTACTTC TRBJ2-7 TRBV5-5 many TRBD2
CASSRDGQDQPQHF TGCGCCAGCAGCAGGGACGGCCAGGATCAGCCCCAGCATTTT TRBJ1-5 TRBV5-1 - -
CASSPNSYNEQFF TGCGCCAGCAGCCCTAATTCCTACAATGAGCAGTTCTTC TRBJ2-1 TRBV5-1 many -
CSARGAGLVRTYEQYF TGCAGTGCTAGAGGTGCCGGTCTAGTTAGGACCTACGAGCAGTACTTC TRBJ2-7 TRBV20-1 many -
CSARGTGGDTEAFF TGCAGTGCTAGAGGGACAGGCGGGGACACTGAAGCTTTCTTT TRBJ1-1 TRBV20-1 many TRBD1
CASRWAGANTEAFF TGTGCCAGCAGGTGGGCGGGGGCAAACACTGAAGCTTTCTTT TRBJ1-1 TRBV12-3/TRBV12-4 - -
CSVDGLGAFF TGCAGCGTTGATGGGTTAGGGGCTTTCTTT TRBJ1-1 TRBV29-1 many -
CASSWGLAGANNEQFF TGTGCCAGCAGTTGGGGACTAGCGGGAGCCAACAATGAGCAGTTCTTC TRBJ2-1 TRBV6-5 many TRBD2
CASRESQGLHQPQHF TGTGCCAGCAGAGAATCACAGGGACTTCATCAGCCCCAGCATTTT TRBJ1-5 TRBV6-6 many -
CSGLQGPGYTF TGCAGCGGATTACAGGGACCTGGCTACACCTTC TRBJ1-2 TRBV29-1 many -
CASSKGSVMNTEAFF TGTGCCAGCAGCAAAGGGTCCGTTATGAACACTGAAGCTTTCTTT TRBJ1-1 TRBV3-1 many -
CASSLEGENIQYF TGCGCCAGCAGCTTGGAGGGAGAAAACATTCAGTACTTC TRBJ2-4 TRBV5-1 many -
CSARVKGAPDTEAFF TGCAGTGCTAGAGTTAAGGGGGCGCCGGACACTGAAGCTTTCTTT TRBJ1-1 TRBV20-1 many TRBD1
CASTAQETQYF TGTGCCAGCACCGCTCAGGAGACCCAGTACTTC TRBJ2-5 TRBV6-6 few -
CASSLQGATEAFF TGTGCCAGCAGCCTACAGGGGGCCACTGAAGCTTTCTTT TRBJ1-1 TRBV7-2 many TRBD1